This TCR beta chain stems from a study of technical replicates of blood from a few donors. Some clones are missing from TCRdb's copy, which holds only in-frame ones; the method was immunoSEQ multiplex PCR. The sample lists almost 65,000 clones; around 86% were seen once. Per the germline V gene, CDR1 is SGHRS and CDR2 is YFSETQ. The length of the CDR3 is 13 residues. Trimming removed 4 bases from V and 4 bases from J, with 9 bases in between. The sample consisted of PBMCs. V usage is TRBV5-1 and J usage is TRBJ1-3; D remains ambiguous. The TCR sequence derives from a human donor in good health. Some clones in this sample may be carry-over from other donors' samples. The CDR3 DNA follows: TGCGCCAGCAGCCTGCGCGAGGGAAACACCATATATTTT. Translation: CASSLREGNTIYF.